The 32 T cell receptor beta chains reported below all come from one sample, sequenced in a study of shared clonotypes between healthy human individuals. Produced via immunoSEQ multiplex PCR; TCRdb's table is partial and in-frame only. The sample contains 550,000 to 850,000 clones, over 60% of which appear only once. The sequenced material came from memory CD4+ T cells sorted from blood. Subset reported: CD45RA-negative fraction. Receptor source: a woman under 40 in good health.

The chain's CDR3 is CASSLGTSGRMVYF. The CDR3 DNA is TGTGCCAGCAGTTTAGGGACTAGCGGGAGGATGGTGTACTTC. The V call is TRBV28, the J call TRBJ2-7; 15 bases match TRBD2. The V segment lost 2 bases and the J segment 12 bases; nucleotides outside the gene matches: 5. The CDR3 extends over 14 amino acids. Germline lookup yields CDR1 MDHEN and CDR2 SYDVKM.

The chain combines TRBV10-3 with TRBJ2-1; 10 bases line up with TRBD2. CDR3 length: 16 residues. CDR1 ENHRY and CDR2 SYGVKD come from the germline V gene. Trimming at V came to 6 bases and at J to 6 bases, leaving 11 bases not matched to a gene. In DNA form, the CDR3 reads TGTGCCATCAGGCTGGGTCTAGCGGGAGTAAGCAATGAGCAGTTCTTC. It translates to CAIRLGLAGVSNEQFF.

On this clone: This sample also contains other DNA sequences that code for the same CDR3. CDR3 bases: TGTGCCAGCAGTGAGCTAGCGGGCTACAATGAGCAGTTCTTC. Translating it yields CASSELAGYNEQFF. This chain links TRBV6-4 with TRBJ2-1; 8 bases align to TRBD2. Unmatched junction bases numbered 1, after V lost 3 bases and J lost 3 bases. The V gene's germline CDR1 is MRHNA and CDR2 SNTAGT. The CDR3 runs to 14 residues.

The chain couples TRBV9 to TRBJ1-3, with a weak D call TRBD1 (5 bases). Germline-derived CDR1 and CDR2 are SGDLS and YYNGEE. This CDR3 spans 15 amino acids. V lost 4 bases, J lost 0 bases, and 11 bases lay in between. CDR3 coding DNA: TGTGCCAGCAGCCGGGACGGGAGCTCTGGAAACACCATATATTTT. This sequence encodes CASSRDGSSGNTIYF. Variable domain in full (rest from reference TRBV9 and TRBJ1-3): DSGVTQTPKHLITATGQRVTLRCSPRSGDLSVYWYQQSLDQGLQFLIQYYNGEERAKGNILERFSAQQFPDLHSELNLSSLELGDSALYFCASSRDGSSGNTIYFGEGSWLTVV.

As DNA, the CDR3 is TGTGCCAGCAGTACCTATGACAGGGGGAATGAAAAACTGTTTTTT. Translating it yields CASSTYDRGNEKLFF. The chain joins TRBV6-6 to TRBJ1-4; 9 positions match TRBD1. CDR1 is MNHNY and CDR2 is SVGAGI in the germline V gene (reference sequence). This CDR3 contains 15 residues. Trimming removed 5 bases from V and 5 bases from J; junction bases left unmatched: 6.

This rearrangement joins TRBV6-1 to TRBJ1-2; 9 bases map to TRBD1. Per the germline V gene, CDR1 is MNHNS and CDR2 is SASEGT. Trimming cost V 7 bases and J 2 bases; bases outside gene matches: 8. This CDR3 has 15 amino acids. CDR3 amino acids: CASTPGQGNNYGYTF. Written as DNA, the CDR3 is TGTGCCAGCACCCCGGGACAGGGCAACAACTATGGCTACACCTTC.

V usage is TRBV18 and J usage is TRBJ2-3, with 11 positions matching TRBD2. The V gene's germline CDR1 is KGHSH and CDR2 LQKENI. The junction had 6 bases not matched to a gene; V was cut back by 2 bases and J by 5 bases. The CDR3 is 16 residues long. CDR3 sequence: CASSPNSGRAGDTQYF. The CDR3 coding sequence is TGTGCCAGCTCACCAAATAGCGGGAGGGCCGGAGATACGCAGTATTTT.

The chain uses TRBV6-5 and TRBJ2-5; 7 bases map to TRBD1. Germline lookup yields CDR1 MNHEY and CDR2 SVGAGI. Trimming cost V 5 bases and J 2 bases; bases outside gene matches: 5. The CDR3 sequence is 14 residues long. The CDR3 nucleotides are TGTGCCAGCAGTGGGACAGTTTCACAAGAGACCCAGTACTTC. It is translated as CASSGTVSQETQYF.

The V gene is TRBV7-8, the J gene TRBJ2-1, with 7 nucleotides matching TRBD2. The V gene end was trimmed by 3 bases and the J gene end by 4 bases; junction bases not matched to a gene: 6. The CDR3 loop spans 15 amino acids. CDR1 SGHVS and CDR2 FQNEAQ come from the germline V gene. CDR3 sequence (DNA): TGTGCCAGCAGCTTTGGGGGAGGGCCTTACAATGAGCAGTTCTTC. Translating it yields CASSFGGGPYNEQFF.

The V and J genes are TRBV6-5 and TRBJ1-2, with D unclear. Trimming took 3 bases from V and 8 from J, leaving 13 bases between them. CDR3 length equals 13 residues. Germline CDR1 is MNHEY and CDR2 is SVGAGI. The DNA for the CDR3 is TGTGCCAGCAGTTATGGAGAGGGTGTAGGCTACACCTTC. Amino acid sequence: CASSYGEGVGYTF.

The V gene is TRBV28, the J gene TRBJ2-3; tentative D call: TRBD1 (6 bases). From germline, CDR1 is MDHEN and CDR2 SYDVKM. Deletions cut 2 bases from V and 2 bases from J, with 11 bases between. CDR3 length: 15 residues. CDR3 nucleotides: TGTGCCAGCAGTTTACGGCAGGGGCACACAGATACGCAGTATTTT. It encodes CASSLRQGHTDTQYF.

V gene TRBV4-1 combines with J gene TRBJ2-3; 9 nucleotides align to TRBD2. This CDR3 comprises 17 residues. V trimming: 4 bases; J trimming: 1 base; junction bases outside the gene matches: 9. The germline V gene encodes CDR1 MGHRA and CDR2 YSYEKL. The CDR3: CASSPKVAGVGTDTQYF. In DNA form, the CDR3 reads TGCGCCAGCAGCCCGAAAGTAGCGGGAGTGGGCACAGATACGCAGTATTTT.

This chain uses TRBV6-6 with TRBJ1-1, with TRBD1 matching 8 bases. The CDR3 sequence is 15 residues long. CDR1 and CDR2 (germline): MNHNY, SVGAGI (reference sequence). The V and J ends lost 8 bases and 6 bases, in that order; junction bases with no gene match: 14. CDR3 sequence: CASWGIPGGNAEAFF. In nucleotides, the CDR3 is TGTGCCAGCTGGGGGATACCAGGGGGCAACGCTGAAGCTTTCTTT.

V is TRBV5-1 and J is TRBJ1-5; 8 bases line up with TRBD1. V shed 4 bases, J shed 6 bases, and the junction held 9 bases outside the gene matches. From germline, CDR1 is SGHRS and CDR2 YFSETQ. The CDR3 spans 15 residues. The CDR3 DNA follows: TGCGCCAGCAGCCAAACGGGACAGGAGGGTCAGCCCCAGCATTTT. This translates into CASSQTGQEGQPQHF.

This clone came up once. This specimen includes other DNA sequences encoding the same CDR3. The chain employs TRBV28 and TRBJ2-1; 10 bases are a match to TRBD1. Germline V gives CDR1 MDHEN, CDR2 SYDVKM. The CDR3 covers 15 residues. Trimming removed 5 bases from V and 3 bases from J; junction bases left unmatched: 4. CDR3 coding DNA: TGTGCCAGCAGTCCTGGACAGGGGGGCTACAATGAGCAGTTCTTC. Protein product: CASSPGQGGYNEQFF. Full variable domain (remainder filled in from reference TRBV28 and TRBJ2-1): DVKVTQSSRYLVKRTGEKVFLECVQDMDHENMFWYRQDPGLGLRLIYFSYDVKMKEKGDIPEGYSVSREKKERFSLILESASTNQTSMYLCASSPGQGGYNEQFFGPGTRLTVL.

The chain is built from TRBV19 and TRBJ1-1; a weak D match, TRBD1 (6 bases). The CDR3 consists of 14 residues. The germline V and J ends were trimmed by 5 bases and 4 bases, with 14 bases remaining between them. The germline V gene encodes CDR1 LNHDA and CDR2 SQIVND (reference sequence). CDR3 protein: CASSGLGAITEAFF. The CDR3 coding sequence is TGTGCCAGTAGTGGGTTGGGGGCTATCACTGAAGCTTTCTTT.

The J gene is TRBJ2-1, the V gene TRBV6-5; 10 positions match TRBD2. Trimming removed 2 bases from V and 8 bases from J; junction bases left unmatched: 6. Germline V gene sequence: CDR1 MNHEY, CDR2 SVGAGI. The CDR3 length is 15 residues. The CDR3 sequence is CASSYLAGAPDEQFF. DNA for the CDR3: TGTGCCAGCAGTTACCTAGCGGGAGCGCCGGATGAGCAGTTCTTC.

This rearrangement joins TRBV6-5 to TRBJ2-2, with 7 bases aligning to TRBD1. The CDR3 extends over 15 amino acids. Germline trimming cut 7 bases from V and 2 bases from J; bases unmatched to any gene: 7. CDR1 is MNHEY and CDR2 is SVGAGI in the germline V gene. The CDR3 is CASNQQGLNTGELFF. DNA for the CDR3: TGTGCCAGCAATCAACAGGGGTTAAACACCGGGGAGCTGTTTTTT.

The chain carries TRBV29-1 and TRBJ1-1, with D possibly being TRBD1 (5 bases). This CDR3 is 12 amino acids long. The germline gives CDR1 SQVTM, CDR2 ANQGSEA. Trimming left V 5 bases short and J 1 base short, with 8 bases between. This chain's CDR3 is CSVLRGNTEAFF. In DNA, the CDR3 is TGCAGCGTTTTGAGGGGGAACACTGAAGCTTTCTTT.

In its sample, this clone was seen a few times. The chain uses TRBV7-8 and TRBJ2-1; no firm D call. Deletions cut 1 base from V and 1 base from J, with 8 bases between. The CDR3 loop spans 15 amino acids. CDR1 is SGHVS, CDR2 FQNEAQ, per germline. The CDR3 DNA is TGTGCCAGCAGCTTAGTGGGCAGGTCCTACAATGAGCAGTTCTTC. Encoded protein: CASSLVGRSYNEQFF.

This clone has only a few counts. The chain recombines TRBV5-6 with TRBJ1-1; possible D gene TRBD1, 5 bases. The CDR3 has 15 residues. Trimming took off 0 bases at V and 5 bases at J, with 14 bases between the two ends. Germline-derived CDR1 and CDR2 are SGHDT and YYEEEE. CDR3 sequence: CASSLVWAGSTEAFF. DNA for the CDR3: TGTGCCAGCAGCTTGGTTTGGGCAGGGAGTACTGAAGCTTTCTTT.

The rearrangement joins TRBV5-1 to TRBJ1-1, with D perhaps matching TRBD1 (6 bases). The V gene lost 4 bases and the J gene lost 0 bases, with 10 bases spanning the gap. Looked up from germline, CDR1 is SGHRS and CDR2 is YFSETQ. The CDR3 is made up of 14 amino acids. The CDR3 DNA follows: TGCGCCAGCAGCCCCGGGACACTGAACACTGAAGCTTTCTTT. Amino acids: CASSPGTLNTEAFF.

The genes are TRBV19 and TRBJ2-3, with TRBD2 as a possible D gene (6 bases). The CDR3 runs to 13 residues. Per germline, CDR1 LNHDA and CDR2 SQIVND (reference sequence). With 7 bases removed from V and 2 bases from J, the gap between germline ends came to 10 bases. In DNA form, the CDR3 reads TGTGCCAGTAAGCGGGCCCACACAGATACGCAGTATTTT. It is translated as CASKRAHTDTQYF.

This clone came up a few times. This chain connects TRBV5-6 to TRBJ2-2; 9 bases agree with TRBD1. Per the germline V gene, CDR1 is SGHDT and CDR2 is YYEEEE. V shed 5 bases, J shed 3 bases, and the junction held 8 bases outside the gene matches. The CDR3 extends over 16 amino acids. The CDR3 is CASRLEQGAYTGELFF. As DNA, the CDR3 is TGTGCCAGCAGGCTGGAACAGGGGGCGTACACCGGGGAGCTGTTTTTT.

This chain connects TRBV28 to TRBJ1-2, with 8 bases identical to TRBD1. V was pared by 4 bases and J by 4 bases, with 5 bases of the junction left unmatched. The CDR3 has 14 amino acids. Per germline, CDR1 MDHEN and CDR2 SYDVKM. This CDR3 is CASSSRQGTYGYTF. CDR3 coding DNA: TGTGCCAGCAGTTCTCGACAGGGGACCTATGGCTACACCTTC.

This clone has only a few counts. The V and J genes are TRBV5-1 and TRBJ1-1; TRBD1 might be the D (6 bases). From germline, CDR1 is SGHRS and CDR2 YFSETQ. The CDR3 runs to 15 residues. The V end lost 2 bases, the J end lost 3 bases, and 14 bases lay between the germline ends. The CDR3 loop reads CASSFKAGVDTEAFF. DNA for the CDR3: TGCGCCAGCAGCTTCAAGGCAGGGGTTGACACTGAAGCTTTCTTT.

On this clone: The same CDR3 is also encoded by other DNA sequences in this sample. The CDR3 coding sequence is TGCGCCAGCAGCCTCGATAGTACCTACGAGCAGTACTTC. The encoded protein is CASSLDSTYEQYF. V and J are TRBV4-1 and TRBJ2-7, with D unresolved. V shed 4 bases and J shed 2 bases, with 9 bases lying between them. The length of the CDR3 is 13 residues. Germline V gives CDR1 MGHRA, CDR2 YSYEKL.

This clone was counted between two and nine times. The chain has TRBV28 and TRBJ2-1; no reliable D call. The ends were cut back, 1 base at V and 6 bases at J, with 7 bases in the middle. The CDR3 has 13 amino acids. Germline CDR1 MDHEN, CDR2 SYDVKM. CDR3 DNA sequence: TGTGCCAGCAGTTTATTGGTCCGCAATGAGCAGTTCTTC. This translates into CASSLLVRNEQFF.

The gene calls are TRBV29-1 and TRBJ2-5; D is tentatively TRBD1 or TRBD2 (6 bases each). This CDR3 comprises 12 residues. Germline V gene sequence: CDR1 SQVTM, CDR2 ANQGSEA. V was pared by 7 bases and J by 2 bases, with 11 bases between. The CDR3 here is CSAGALQETQYF. In DNA form, the CDR3 reads TGCAGCGCGGGGGCGCTTCAAGAGACCCAGTACTTC.

The chain is built from TRBV2 and TRBJ2-3; 8 bases align to TRBD2. The V segment lost 10 bases and the J segment 2 bases; nucleotides outside the gene matches: 5. Per germline, CDR1 SNHLY and CDR2 FYNNEI. CDR3 length: 13 amino acids. In nucleotides, the CDR3 is TGTGCCACCGAGCGGGGGACCACAGATACGCAGTATTTT. This codes for CATERGTTDTQYF.

The chain joins TRBV11-2 to TRBJ2-1, with TRBD1 identical over 9 bases. J was trimmed by 14 bases and V by 3 bases; bases with no gene match: 5. Germline values: CDR1 SGHAT, CDR2 FQNNGV. The CDR3 has 12 residues. For the CDR3, the DNA is TGTGCCAGCAGCTTGGAGAGGGACAGGGAGTTCTTC. This translates into CASSLERDREFF.

This clone was seen a handful of times. The chain links TRBV7-3 to TRBJ1-2; 9 bases fit TRBD1. Germline CDR1 and CDR2: SGHTA and FQGTGA. J lost 8 bases, V lost 0 bases, and 7 bases had no gene match. CDR3 length: 15 amino acids. CDR3 in amino acids: CASSLTGTGTEGYTF. The CDR3 bases are TGTGCCAGCAGCTTAACAGGGACAGGGACAGAAGGCTACACCTTC.